Listed here are 18 T cell receptor beta chains from one sample, sequenced in a study of regulatory T cells in long-lasting Graves disease. Arm-PCR of CDR3 regions and iRepertoire HTBI primers were used to build TCR beta libraries. Using its own MiXCR run on the multiplex PCR reads, TCRdb lists one record per CDR3 protein. Of under 450,000 distinct CDR3 sequences listed, 20% to 25% were seen once; the top ten hold approximately 30%. The time point denotes: persistent/refractory GD, antithyroid drugs over 5 years with positive TRAb. The authors made the TCR library using RNA they extracted from PBMCs. Sequencing was performed on peripheral blood mononuclear cells (PBMCs), taken when the disease was refractory, from a patient treated with antithyroid drugs. These receptors originate from a woman aged 40 to 50 with Graves disease.

This clonotype has a count of ten or more. The CDR3 protein is CASSLEKYYGYTF. DNA for the CDR3: TGTGCCAGCAGTTTAGAGAAGTACTATGGCTACACCTTC. The chain combines TRBV28 with TRBJ1-2; D is unresolved. Germline V lookup: CDR1 MDHEN, CDR2 SYDVKM. The CDR3 totals 13 residues. V lost 2 bases and J lost 3, with 7 bases in between.

In its sample, this clonotype was seen many times. This chain uses TRBV11-2 with TRBJ2-2; possible D gene TRBD1, 6 bases. CDR3 length: 13 residues. V was cut by 2 bases and J by 8 bases, with 9 bases left in between. CDR1 is SGHAT and CDR2 is FQNNGV in the germline V gene. The CDR3 loop is CASSLRGTGELFF. As DNA, the CDR3 is TGTGCCAGCAGCTTAAGAGGGACAGGGGAGCTGTTTTTT.

This clonotype was detected a few times. This may come from a read error, since a much larger clone is one base off. The chain links TRBV2 to TRBJ2-7, with D perhaps matching TRBD1 or TRBD2 (5 bases each). This CDR3 is 13 amino acids long. In germline, CDR1 is SNHLY, CDR2 FYNNEI. V shed 6 bases and J shed 6 bases, with 15 bases lying between them. The CDR3 DNA reads TGTGCCAGCAGCCGGGACGACTGGTCCGAGCAGTACTTC. Its translation is CASSRDDWSEQYF.

This chain links TRBV28 with TRBJ2-1, with TRBD1 identical over 10 bases. Germline CDR1 reads MDHEN; CDR2 reads SYDVKM. Trimming removed 7 bases from V and 1 base from J; junction bases left unmatched: 10. There are 17 residues in the CDR3. The CDR3 region has the DNA TGTGCCAGCAAACTGTTGGGGACAGGGGAGTCCTACAATGAGCAGTTCTTC. Translating gives CASKLLGTGESYNEQFF.

This clonotype was counted at least ten times. The rearrangement links TRBV2 to TRBJ1-1; a possible D gene is TRBD1 (5 bases). V lost 5 bases, J lost 0 bases, and 13 bases lay in between. The CDR3 sequence is 15 residues long. CDR1 is SNHLY, CDR2 FYNNEI, per germline. The CDR3 coding sequence is TGTGCCAGCAGTACCTCCGGGACGGTGAACACTGAAGCTTTCTTT. Translation gives CASSTSGTVNTEAFF.

This clonotype has more than one count but fewer than ten. The chain links TRBV30 to TRBJ2-7; TRBD2 aligns across 10 bases. The germline V gene has CDR1 GTSNPN and CDR2 SVGIG (reference sequence). V trimming: 0 bases; J trimming: 7 bases; junction bases outside the gene matches: 3. CDR3 length equals 13 residues. This CDR3 is CAWSVLAGAEQYF. The CDR3 DNA is TGTGCCTGGAGTGTCCTAGCGGGAGCTGAGCAGTACTTC.

In this sample, this clonotype turned up a few times. This chain connects TRBV27 to TRBJ2-2; possible D gene TRBD2, 7 bases. The germline V and J ends were trimmed by 4 bases and 4 bases, with 16 bases remaining between them. The CDR3 runs 16 residues. Per the germline V gene, CDR1 is MNHEY and CDR2 is SMNVEV (reference sequence). The CDR3 coding sequence is TGTGCCAGCAGTTATAAACAGGGCGGGGGCACCGGGGAGCTGTTTTTT. It yields the protein CASSYKQGGGTGELFF.

V is TRBV14 and J is TRBJ1-3; maybe TRBD1 (5 bases). The V gene lost 0 bases and the J gene lost 0 bases, with 12 bases spanning the gap. The germline V gene encodes CDR1 SGHDN and CDR2 FVKESK. The CDR3 is 17 residues long. The CDR3: CASSQDRGWSSGNTIYF. For the CDR3, the DNA is TGTGCCAGCAGCCAAGATCGGGGGTGGAGCTCTGGAAACACCATATATTTT. Full variable domain (remainder filled in from reference TRBV14 and TRBJ1-3): EAGVTQFPSHSVIEKGQTVTLRCDPISGHDNLYWYRRVMGKEIKFLLHFVKESKQDESGMPNNRFLAERTGGTYSTLKVQPAELEDSGVYFCASSQDRGWSSGNTIYFGEGSWLTVV.

CDR3 region: CASSSEGSVGYTF. The CDR3 DNA reads as TGCGCCAGCAGCTCGGAGGGATCGGTTGGCTACACCTTC. V and J are TRBV5-1 and TRBJ1-2; the D is unclear. The CDR3 contains 13 residues. Germline CDR1 is SGHRS and CDR2 is YFSETQ. V was clipped by 3 bases and J by 7 bases, with 13 bases between them.

The chain carries TRBV5-1 and TRBJ2-7; 7 bases are a match to TRBD1. J gave up 4 bases and V 1 base, and 14 bases lay outside the gene matches. Germline values: CDR1 SGHRS, CDR2 YFSETQ. The CDR3 consists of 17 residues. The CDR3 is CASSLRSLGTAEYEQYF. The DNA for the CDR3 is TGCGCCAGCAGCTTGAGATCTTTGGGGACAGCCGAATACGAGCAGTACTTC.

The chain links TRBV7-9 to TRBJ2-2; 7 nucleotides agree with TRBD2. The CDR3 extends over 16 amino acids. Unmatched junction bases numbered 5, after V lost 0 bases and J lost 4 bases. Germline assignment: CDR1 SEHNR and CDR2 FQNEAQ (reference sequence). CDR3 nucleotide sequence: TGTGCCAGCAGCTTAGCGCAGGCGGGAGTCACCGGGGAGCTGTTTTTT. This gives the protein CASSLAQAGVTGELFF. The variable domain in full, completed from reference TRBV7-9 and TRBJ2-2, reads DTGVSQNPRHKITKRGQNVTFRCDPISEHNRLYWYRQTLGQGPEFLTYFQNEAQLEKSRLLSDRFSAERPKGSFSTLEIQRTEQGDSAMYLCASSLAQAGVTGELFFGEGSRLTVL.

This clonotype turned up a few times. The gene calls are TRBV20-1 and TRBJ1-1; D possibly corresponds to TRBD1 (5 bases). The CDR3 has 12 amino acids. Germline-derived CDR1 and CDR2 are DFQATT and SNEGSKA (reference sequence). CDR3: CTLGRESTEAFF. CDR3 DNA: TGCACGCTGGGCAGGGAGAGCACTGAAGCTTTCTTT.

This clonotype has just a few counts. The chain carries TRBV19 and TRBJ1-1; TRBD1 might be the D (6 bases). The germline CDR1 and CDR2 sequences are LNHDA and SQIVND (reference sequence). CDR3 size: 13 residues. The germline V and J ends were trimmed by 4 bases and 5 bases, with 11 bases remaining between them. CDR3 loop: CASSRSGTTEAFF. The DNA for the CDR3 is TGTGCCAGTAGTAGATCCGGGACAACTGAAGCTTTCTTT.

The sample holds a few counts of this clonotype. The rearrangement uses TRBV24-1 and TRBJ2-3, with D possibly TRBD1 on 6 matching bases. This CDR3 contains 15 residues. The germline CDR1 and CDR2 sequences are KGHDR and SFDVKD. V dropped 2 bases and J dropped 6 bases, with 14 bases sitting between them. In nucleotides, the CDR3 is TGTGCCACCAGTGATTCTGACAGGCCTCCGGATACGCAGTATTTT. The encoded protein is CATSDSDRPPDTQYF.

V is TRBV28 and J is TRBJ2-1, with D possibly matching TRBD1 (5 bases). The germline V gene has CDR1 MDHEN and CDR2 SYDVKM. The ends were cut back, 3 bases at V and 8 bases at J, with 11 bases in the middle. The CDR3 sequence is 13 residues long. CDR3 sequence: CASSLAGYDEQFF. The CDR3 DNA reads TGTGCCAGCAGTTTGGCAGGGTATGATGAGCAGTTCTTC.

Concerning this clonotype: A much more abundant neighbour one base away suggests this may be a read error. The CDR3 region has the DNA TGTGCCACCAGCAGAGGTACGGACATATTGGAAAAACTGTTTTTT. Its translation: CATSRGTDILEKLFF. This chain links TRBV15 with TRBJ1-4, with a weak D call TRBD1 (5 bases). V was cut by 1 base and J by 8 bases, with 14 bases left in between. The germline V gene encodes CDR1 LNHNV and CDR2 YYDKDF (reference sequence). The length of the CDR3 is 15 residues.

This clonotype has a handful of counts. The gene calls are TRBV6-1 and TRBJ1-4; D unclear. Per the germline V gene, CDR1 is MNHNS and CDR2 is SASEGT. This CDR3 is built from 14 residues. V was trimmed by 7 bases and J by 1 base, leaving 10 bases between them. CDR3 amino acids: CASTHGVTNEKLFF. In DNA, the CDR3 is TGTGCCAGCACCCACGGGGTAACTAATGAAAAACTGTTTTTT.

The chain couples TRBV2 to TRBJ2-1; TRBD2 is a possible D gene (5 bases). V was cut by 6 bases and J by 4 bases, with 10 bases left in between. This CDR3 is 13 amino acids long. Per germline, CDR1 SNHLY and CDR2 FYNNEI. For the CDR3, the DNA is TGTGCCAGCAGCTCCAGAGGGTACAATGAGCAGTTCTTC. Protein sequence: CASSSRGYNEQFF.